The TCR beta chain described here comes from a study of Ad26.COV2.S vaccination and SARS-CoV-2 variants. Study results and caveats: Reported post-vaccination CD8+ and CD4+ T cell responses to spike showed substantial breadth. Vaccine and placebo groups showed comparable non-spike TCR breadth. It is possible that the TCR breadth and depth analyses underestimated the total T cell responses.

This clone came up a few times. Its antigen is undetermined. Germline-derived CDR1 and CDR2 are SGHDT and YYEEEE. The CDR3 spans 13 residues. Trimming took 4 bases from V and 3 from J; bases not matched to a gene: 1. This table comes from immunoSEQ multiplex PCR, and its TCRdb copy is limited to in-frame clones, with some not included. The sample has some 190,000 clones, roughly nine tenths seen once. This rearrangement joins TRBV5-6 to TRBJ1-1; 9 positions agree with TRBD1. This material consisted of peripheral blood, taken after recovery from COVID-19. The sequence derives from a human donor who had recovered from COVID-19. For the CDR3, the DNA is TGTGCCAGCAGCGGGACAGGGTACACTGAAGCTTTCTTT. It codes for CASSGTGYTEAFF.